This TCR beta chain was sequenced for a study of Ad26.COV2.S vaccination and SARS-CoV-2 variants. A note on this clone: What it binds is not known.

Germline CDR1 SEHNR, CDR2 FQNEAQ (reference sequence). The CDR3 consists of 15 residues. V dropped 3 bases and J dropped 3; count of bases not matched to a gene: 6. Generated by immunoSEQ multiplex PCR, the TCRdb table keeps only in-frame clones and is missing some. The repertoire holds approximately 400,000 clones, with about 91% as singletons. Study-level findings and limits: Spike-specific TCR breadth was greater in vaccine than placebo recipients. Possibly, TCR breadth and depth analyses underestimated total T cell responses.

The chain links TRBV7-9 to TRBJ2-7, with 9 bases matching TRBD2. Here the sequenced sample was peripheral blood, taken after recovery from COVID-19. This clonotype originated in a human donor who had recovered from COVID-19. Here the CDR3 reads CASSFSQRGDYEQYF. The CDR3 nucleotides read TGTGCCAGCAGCTTTTCCCAGCGGGGGGACTACGAGCAGTACTTC.